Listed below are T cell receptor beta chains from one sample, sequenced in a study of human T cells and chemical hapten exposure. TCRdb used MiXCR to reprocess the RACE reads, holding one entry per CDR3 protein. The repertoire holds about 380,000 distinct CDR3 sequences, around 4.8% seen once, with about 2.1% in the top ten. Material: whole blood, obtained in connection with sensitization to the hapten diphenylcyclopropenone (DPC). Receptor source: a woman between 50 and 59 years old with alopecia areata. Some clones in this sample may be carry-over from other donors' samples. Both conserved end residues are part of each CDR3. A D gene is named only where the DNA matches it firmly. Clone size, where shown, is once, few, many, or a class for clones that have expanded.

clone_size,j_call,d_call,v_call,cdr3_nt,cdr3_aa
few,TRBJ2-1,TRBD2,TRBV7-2,TGTGCCAGCAGCCCCCTGCGTAGCGGGAGGTTCAATGAGCAGTTCTTC,CASSPLRSGRFNEQFF
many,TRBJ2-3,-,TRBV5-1,TGCGCCAGCAGCTCCGGAGGGAGAGATACGCAGTATTTT,CASSSGGRDTQYF
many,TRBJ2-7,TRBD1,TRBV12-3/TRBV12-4,TGTGCCAGCAGTTTTGCCCCGGGACAGGGGTTATACGAGCAGTACTTC,CASSFAPGQGLYEQYF
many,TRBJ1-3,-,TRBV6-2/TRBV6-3,TGTGCCAGCAGTTTCGACCGGCTCTCTGGAAACACCATATATTTT,CASSFDRLSGNTIYF
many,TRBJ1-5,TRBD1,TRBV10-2,TGCGCCAGCAGCGTGACAGGGTTGAATCAGCCCCAGCATTTT,CASSVTGLNQPQHF
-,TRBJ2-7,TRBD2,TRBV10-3,TGTGCCATCAGTGCGGGAGGAGGGTACGAGCAGTACTTC,CAISAGGGYEQYF
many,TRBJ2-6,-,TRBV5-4,TGTGCCAGCAGCCGCAATCAAGTCTCTGGGGCCAACGTCCTGACTTTC,CASSRNQVSGANVLTF
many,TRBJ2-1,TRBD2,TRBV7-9,TGTGCCAGCAGCTTAGTCCTAGCGGGAGTTGAGCAGTTCTTC,CASSLVLAGVEQFF
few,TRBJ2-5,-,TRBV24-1,TGTGCCACCAGTGATACAGACCTCCAAGAGACCCAGTACTTC,CATSDTDLQETQYF
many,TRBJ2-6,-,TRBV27,TGTGCCAGCAGTCCCCCCCGGTCAGGGGCCAACGTCCTGACTTTC,CASSPPRSGANVLTF
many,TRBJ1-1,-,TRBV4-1,TGCGCCAGCAGCCAAGCCTATTTGAACACTGAAGCTTTCTTT,CASSQAYLNTEAFF
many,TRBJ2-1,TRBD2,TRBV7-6,TGTGCCAGCAGCCCCACGGGGCTAGCGGGAGCGGATGAGCAGTTCTTC,CASSPTGLAGADEQFF
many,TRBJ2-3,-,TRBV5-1,TGCGCCAGCAGCTTGGATGCAGGGCCAAGCACAGATACGCAGTATTTT,CASSLDAGPSTDTQYF
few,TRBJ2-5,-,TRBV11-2,TGTGCCAGCAGCTTAATGATCCAAGAGACCCAGTACTTC,CASSLMIQETQYF
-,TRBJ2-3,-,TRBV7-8,TGTGCCAGCAGTCGAGGGGGGGCTGTAGATACGCAGTATTTT,CASSRGGAVDTQYF
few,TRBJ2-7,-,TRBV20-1,TGCAGTGCTATACTCCTAAGCGAGCAGTACTTC,CSAILLSEQYF
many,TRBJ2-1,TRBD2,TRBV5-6,TGTGCCAGCAGCTTCGGGGGGAGCAATGAGCAGTTCTTC,CASSFGGSNEQFF
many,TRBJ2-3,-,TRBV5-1,TGCGCCAGCAGCTTGACAGGCGGCCCCCGAGATACGCAGTATTTT,CASSLTGGPRDTQYF
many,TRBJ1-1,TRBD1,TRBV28,TGTGCCAGCAGCTTGCACCCCCGGGACAGGGTGGACACTGAAGCTTTCTTT,CASSLHPRDRVDTEAFF
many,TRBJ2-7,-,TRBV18,TGTGCCAGCTCACCGGAGACCTCCTACGAGCAGTACTTC,CASSPETSYEQYF